This entry concerns a single T cell receptor beta chain. Germline V gene data show CDR1 as SGHRS and CDR2 as YFSETQ. The CDR3 consists of 17 residues. V trimming: 4 bases; J trimming: 0 bases; junction bases outside the gene matches: 7. This sample is drawn from a study of blood T cell repertoires in COVID-19. Background on the study: Samples came from the United States, Italy and Spain, spanning acute and convalescent COVID-19.

One Seattle source followed patients from active infection through their disease course. In the authors' methods: Estimation of nucleated cell counts was performed using reference gene primer amplification. Some clones are missing from TCRdb's copy, which holds only in-frame ones; the method was immunoSEQ multiplex PCR. V, J and clone size were drawn from that table, and D and trimming were deduced from the DNA. The top ten clones hold around 6% of a sample with 110,000 or so clones, approximately 85% of them seen once. This sequence joins TRBV5-1 and TRBJ1-6; 7 bases line up with TRBD1. This TCR was recovered from a woman aged 60-75 years with COVID-19, enrolled during active disease. Sequences were obtained from peripheral blood. CDR3 nucleotide sequence: TGCGCCAGCAGCCCGAGGGACAGTGCCTCCTATAATTCACCCCTCCACTTT. Protein: CASSPRDSASYNSPLHF.